This TCR beta chain was sequenced during a study of cytomegalovirus exposure and HLA in healthy donors. The PCR used 60 Vbeta and 13 Jbeta primers. Profiled with immunoSEQ multiplex PCR; TCRdb holds only in-frame clones, not every one. Here the sample spans roughly 200,000 clones, roughly 87% being singletons. Study-wide results and caveats: Earlier analysis found most TCR beta V segments productive about 87% or about 30% of the time. In a later analysis, 16,951 TCR beta sequences were associated with HLA alleles at 0.05 false discovery rate. Per published reports, the classifier diagnosed cytomegalovirus status with high specificity and sensitivity.

Comment on this clone: Its target is unknown.

This TCR derives from a woman aged 45-65 years in good health and CMV-seronegative. The sequencing input was PBMCs.

The CDR3 sequence is CASSSPGGPSGNEQFF. CDR3 bases: TGTGCCAGTAGTTCACCGGGGGGGCCTTCTGGCAATGAGCAGTTCTTC. The chain uses TRBV19 and TRBJ2-1, with 8 bases identical to TRBD2. Unmatched junction bases numbered 12, after V lost 5 bases and J lost 6 bases. Germline CDR1 LNHDA, CDR2 SQIVND (reference sequence). The CDR3 totals 16 residues. The variable domain in full, completed from reference TRBV19 and TRBJ2-1, reads DGGITQSPKYLFRKEGQNVTLSCEQNLNHDAMYWYRQDPGQGLRLIYYSQIVNDFQKGDIAEGYSVSREKKESFPLTVTSAQKNPTAFYLCASSSPGGPSGNEQFFGPGTRLTVL.